A selection of T cell receptor beta chains follows, all from one sample in a study of breast tumors, draining lymph nodes, adjacent tissues. TCRdb processed the multiplex PCR reads anew with MiXCR; each CDR3 protein has one entry. The sample yields 120,000 or so distinct CDR3 sequences, about 20% seen once. The sample was axillary lymph node tissue. These receptors originate from a female donor with breast cancer. Some clones in this sample may be carry-over from other donors' samples. CDR3s include the opening cysteine and the closing phenylalanine or tryptophan. D genes are given only for firm matches. Clone size is shown for a subset of rows, as once, few, many or a class of expanded clone.

TRBV7-2,TRBJ1-5,NA,many,CASSVTGGPQHF,TGTGCCAGCAGCGTAACGGGGGGTCCCCAGCATTTT
TRBV5-4,TRBJ2-3,TRBD1,many,CASSLDRGTDTQYF,TGTGCCAGCAGCCTCGACAGGGGGACAGATACGCAGTATTTT
TRBV30,TRBJ1-1,TRBD1,NA,CAWAGTGEAFF,TGTGCCTGGGCGGGGACAGGTGAAGCTTTCTTT
TRBV20-1,TRBJ2-7,NA,NA,CSARREMGEQYF,TGCAGTGCCCGTAGAGAAATGGGGGAGCAGTACTTC
TRBV29-1,TRBJ2-1,NA,many,CSVEGGASSYNEQFF,TGCAGCGTTGAAGGGGGGGCGAGCTCCTACAATGAGCAGTTCTTC
TRBV24-1,TRBJ2-1,NA,many,CATRGSYNEQFF,TGTGCCACCAGAGGCTCCTACAATGAGCAGTTCTTC
TRBV25-1,TRBJ1-4,NA,many,CASRVQEKLFF,TGTGCCAGCAGGGTGCAAGAAAAACTGTTTTTT
TRBV19,TRBJ2-1,NA,many,CASSISRTVEQFF,TGTGCCAGTAGTATTAGCAGGACGGTTGAGCAGTTCTTC
TRBV20-1,TRBJ2-5,NA,NA,CSAKETGREETQYF,TGCAGTGCTAAGGAAACCGGGAGAGAGGAGACTCAGTACTTC
TRBV5-8,TRBJ2-5,TRBD1,many,CASSLVTGGAGTQYF,TGTGCCAGCAGCTTGGTCACAGGGGGCGCCGGGACCCAGTACTTC
TRBV29-1,TRBJ1-2,NA,many,CSVLWGALGGYTF,TGCAGCGTCCTATGGGGGGCCTTAGGTGGCTACACCTTC
TRBV14,TRBJ2-7,TRBD1,many,CASSSRPGQGTNEQYF,TGTGCCAGCAGCTCCCGTCCGGGACAGGGGACCAACGAGCAGTACTTC
TRBV6-6,TRBJ2-7,TRBD2,NA,CASSYDPAGKTYEQYF,TGTGCCAGCAGTTACGACCCAGCGGGAAAGACCTACGAGCAGTACTTC
TRBV2,TRBJ1-4,NA,many,CASSDAGNDEKLFF,TGTGCCAGCAGTGACGCGGGGAATGATGAAAAACTGTTTTTT
TRBV27,TRBJ2-7,NA,many,CASSLPGRPYEQYF,TGTGCCAGCAGTTTACCGGGACGACCCTACGAGCAGTACTTC
TRBV25-1,TRBJ2-1,TRBD2,NA,CASSDSTSGTYSEQFF,TGTGCCAGCAGTGATTCGACTAGCGGAACTTACAGTGAGCAGTTCTTC
TRBV24-1,TRBJ2-5,NA,many,CATSDRTAQETQYF,TGTGCCACCAGTGATAGGACAGCCCAAGAGACCCAGTACTTC
TRBV5-6,TRBJ2-1,NA,many,CASTFDISSYNEQFF,TGTGCCAGCACCTTCGACATCAGCTCCTACAATGAGCAGTTCTTC
TRBV9,TRBJ1-3,NA,many,CASSVQELSGNTIYF,TGTGCCAGCAGCGTACAGGAACTCTCTGGAAACACCATATATTTT
TRBV28,TRBJ2-7,NA,few,CASITSSSYEQYF,TGTGCCAGCATCACTAGCAGCTCCTACGAGCAGTACTTC
TRBV20-1,TRBJ2-5,TRBD2,many,CSVSSGSGETQYF,TGCAGTGTTTCTAGCGGGAGTGGGGAGACCCAGTACTTC
TRBV20-1,TRBJ2-6,NA,many,CSASKGTGANVLTF,TGCAGTGCTAGCAAGGGGACTGGGGCCAACGTCCTGACTTTC
TRBV20-1,TRBJ2-2,NA,many,CSFGGGHGELFF,TGCTCCTTTGGGGGGGGGCACGGGGAGCTGTTTTTT
TRBV9,TRBJ1-6,TRBD1,many,CASSSGQGISPLHF,TGTGCCAGCAGCAGCGGACAGGGCATCTCACCCCTCCACTTT
TRBV2,TRBJ2-6,TRBD1,many,CASGADRGFSGANVLTF,TGTGCCAGCGGGGCTGACAGGGGATTCTCTGGGGCCAACGTCCTGACTTTC
TRBV20-1,TRBJ1-6,NA,many,CSARELDRQNNSPLHF,TGCAGTGCTAGAGAACTAGACCGACAGAATAATTCACCCCTCCACTTT
TRBV3-1,TRBJ2-7,NA,many,CASSPTGLPYEQYF,TGTGCCAGCAGCCCAACCGGGCTACCCTACGAGCAGTACTTC
TRBV28,TRBJ2-1,NA,NA,CASSSFEGGNEQFF,TGTGCCAGCAGTTCATTTGAGGGGGGCAATGAGCAGTTCTTC
TRBV30,TRBJ2-7,NA,many,CAVHFRDKAYEQYF,TGTGCCGTCCATTTCCGGGATAAGGCCTACGAGCAGTACTTC
TRBV2,TRBJ2-1,NA,many,CASSEGLAESLSEQFF,TGTGCCAGCAGTGAAGGGTTAGCGGAGAGCCTAAGTGAGCAGTTCTTC
TRBV19,TRBJ2-2,TRBD1,NA,CASSHPPRTGGNTGELFF,TGTGCCAGTAGTCACCCCCCCCGGACAGGGGGAAACACCGGGGAGCTGTTTTTT
TRBV20-1,TRBJ2-3,NA,many,CSVGTISTDTQYF,TGCAGTGTTGGGACCATTAGCACAGATACGCAGTATTTT
TRBV12-3/TRBV12-4,TRBJ1-5,NA,many,CASSPGLDQPQHF,TGTGCCAGCAGTCCCGGGTTGGATCAGCCCCAGCATTTT
TRBV5-1,TRBJ2-1,NA,many,CASSRPGTAGSYNEQFF,TGCGCCAGCAGCCGCCCCGGGACGGCGGGCTCCTACAATGAGCAGTTCTTC
TRBV9,TRBJ2-3,TRBD2,many,CASSVSRLAATDTQYF,TGTGCCAGCAGCGTGTCGCGGCTAGCGGCCACAGATACGCAGTATTTT
TRBV3-1,TRBJ1-2,NA,many,CASSQVGHGYTF,TGTGCCAGCAGCCAAGTAGGGCATGGCTACACCTTC
TRBV2,TRBJ2-5,NA,many,CASSPLAETQYF,TGTGCCAGCAGCCCACTAGCAGAGACCCAGTACTTC
TRBV13,TRBJ1-1,NA,few,CASSLLLENTEAFF,TGTGCCAGCAGCTTACTTTTGGAGAACACTGAAGCTTTCTTT
TRBV12-3/TRBV12-4,TRBJ1-5,TRBD1,many,CASSLQGAGQPQHF,TGTGCCAGCAGTTTACAGGGGGCGGGTCAGCCCCAGCATTTT
TRBV2,TRBJ2-7,NA,many,CASSERPYEQYF,TGTGCCAGCAGTGAACGGCCCTACGAGCAGTACTTC
TRBV28,TRBJ2-1,NA,few,CASSQRQYNEQFF,TGTGCCAGCAGTCAACGGCAGTACAATGAGCAGTTCTTC
TRBV5-5,TRBJ2-4,NA,few,CASSLSVLAKNIQYF,TGTGCCAGCAGCTTGTCTGTCCTAGCCAAAAACATTCAGTACTTC
TRBV6-6,TRBJ2-6,TRBD1,many,CASSWVTGGSIGANVLTF,TGTGCCAGCAGTTGGGTGACAGGGGGTTCGATTGGGGCCAACGTCCTGACTTTC
TRBV24-1,TRBJ2-3,NA,NA,CATSEGIGPFSTDTQYF,TGTGCCACCAGTGAAGGGATAGGACCTTTTAGCACAGATACGCAGTATTTT
TRBV19,TRBJ2-3,NA,many,CASSMSYAEDTQYF,TGTGCCAGTAGTATGTCTTATGCTGAAGATACGCAGTATTTT
TRBV29-1,TRBJ2-5,TRBD2,many,CSVGKTSGSAETQYF,TGCAGCGTTGGGAAGACTAGCGGGAGCGCAGAGACCCAGTACTTC
TRBV24-1,TRBJ1-2,NA,many,CATSDSKTGNPRGYTF,TGTGCCACCAGTGATTCCAAAACAGGGAACCCGAGAGGCTACACCTTC